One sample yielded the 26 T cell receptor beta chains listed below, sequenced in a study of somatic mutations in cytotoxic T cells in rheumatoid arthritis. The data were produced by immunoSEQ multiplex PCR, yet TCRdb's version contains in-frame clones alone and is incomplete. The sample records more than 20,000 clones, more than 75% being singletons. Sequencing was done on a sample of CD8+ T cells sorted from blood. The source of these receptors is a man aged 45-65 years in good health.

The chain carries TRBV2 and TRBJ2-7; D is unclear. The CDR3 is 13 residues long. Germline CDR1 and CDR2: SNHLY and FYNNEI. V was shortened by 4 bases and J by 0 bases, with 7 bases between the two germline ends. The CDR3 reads CASSGLPSYEQYF. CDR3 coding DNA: TGTGCCAGCAGTGGGCTACCCTCCTACGAGCAGTACTTC.

In DNA, the CDR3 is TGTGCCTTTAGCGGGATAGGTGATGAGCAGTTCTTC. This sequence encodes CAFSGIGDEQFF. The chain couples TRBV30 to TRBJ2-1; 8 bases are shared with TRBD2. Losses at the gene ends were 7 bases for V and 8 bases for J; bases not matched to a gene: 7. CDR3 length equals 12 residues. From germline, CDR1 is GTSNPN and CDR2 SVGIG (reference sequence).

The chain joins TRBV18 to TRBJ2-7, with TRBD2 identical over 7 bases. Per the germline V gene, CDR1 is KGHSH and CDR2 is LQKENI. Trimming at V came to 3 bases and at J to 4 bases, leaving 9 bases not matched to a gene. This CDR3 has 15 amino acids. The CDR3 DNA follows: TGTGCCAGCTCACCCCAACCGGGAGGCTGGTACGAGCAGTACTTC. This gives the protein CASSPQPGGWYEQYF.

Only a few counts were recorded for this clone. The CDR3 DNA is TGTGCCAGTAGTATACTGGGGATCAATGAGCAGTTCTTC. As protein: CASSILGINEQFF. The V gene is TRBV19, the J gene TRBJ2-1; D remains ambiguous. The CDR3 covers 13 residues. V was shortened by 2 bases and J by 6 bases, with 8 bases between the two germline ends. Germline-derived CDR1 and CDR2 are LNHDA and SQIVND (reference sequence).

CDR3 residues: CASSPSVDEQFF. CDR3 DNA sequence: TGTGCCAGCAGCCCTTCGGTGGATGAGCAGTTCTTC. The chain links TRBV28 to TRBJ2-1; the D is unclear. This CDR3 spans 12 amino acids. Germline assignment: CDR1 MDHEN and CDR2 SYDVKM. The V end lost 6 bases, the J end lost 8 bases, and 11 bases lay between the germline ends.

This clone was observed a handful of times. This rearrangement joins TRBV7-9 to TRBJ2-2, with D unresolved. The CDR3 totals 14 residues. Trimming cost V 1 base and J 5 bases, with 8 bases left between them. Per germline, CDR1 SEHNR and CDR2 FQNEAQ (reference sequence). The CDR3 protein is CASSLGGGTGELFF. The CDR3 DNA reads TGTGCCAGCAGCTTAGGCGGTGGGACCGGGGAGCTGTTTTTT.

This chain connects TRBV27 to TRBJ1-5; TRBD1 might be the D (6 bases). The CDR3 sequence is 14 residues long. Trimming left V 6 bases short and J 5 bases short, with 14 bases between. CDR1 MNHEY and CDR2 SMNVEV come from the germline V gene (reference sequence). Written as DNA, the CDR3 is TGTGCCAGCAGGCCCACTACAGGGTATCAGCCCCAGCATTTT. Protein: CASRPTTGYQPQHF.

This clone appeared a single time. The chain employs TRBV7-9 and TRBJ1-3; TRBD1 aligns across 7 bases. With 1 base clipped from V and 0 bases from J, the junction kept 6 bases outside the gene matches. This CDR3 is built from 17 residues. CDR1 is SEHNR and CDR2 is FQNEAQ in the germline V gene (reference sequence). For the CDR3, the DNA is TGTGCCAGCAGCTTAGGGGGACAGAGGCACTCTGGAAACACCATATATTTT. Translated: CASSLGGQRHSGNTIYF. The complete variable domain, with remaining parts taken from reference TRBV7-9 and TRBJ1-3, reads DTGVSQNPRHKITKRGQNVTFRCDPISEHNRLYWYRQTLGQGPEFLTYFQNEAQLEKSRLLSDRFSAERPKGSFSTLEIQRTEQGDSAMYLCASSLGGQRHSGNTIYFGEGSWLTVV.

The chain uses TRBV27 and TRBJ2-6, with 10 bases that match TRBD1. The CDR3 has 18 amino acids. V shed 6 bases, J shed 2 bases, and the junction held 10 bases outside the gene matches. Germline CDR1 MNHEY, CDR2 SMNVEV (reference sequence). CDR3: CASSTMGQGTAGANVLTF. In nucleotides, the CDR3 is TGTGCCAGCAGCACCATGGGACAGGGGACGGCTGGGGCCAACGTCCTGACTTTC. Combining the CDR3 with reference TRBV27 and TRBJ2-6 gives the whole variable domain EAQVTQNPRYLITVTGKKLTVTCSQNMNHEYMSWYRQDPGLGLRQIYYSMNVEVTDKGDVPEGYKVSRKEKRNFPLILESPSPNQTSLYFCASSTMGQGTAGANVLTFGAGSRLTVL.

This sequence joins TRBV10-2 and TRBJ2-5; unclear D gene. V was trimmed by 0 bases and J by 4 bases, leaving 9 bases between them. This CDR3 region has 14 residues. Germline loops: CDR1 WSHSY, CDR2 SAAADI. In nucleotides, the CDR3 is TGCGCCAGCAGTGAGTCGATCAACCCAGAGACCCAGTACTTC. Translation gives CASSESINPETQYF.

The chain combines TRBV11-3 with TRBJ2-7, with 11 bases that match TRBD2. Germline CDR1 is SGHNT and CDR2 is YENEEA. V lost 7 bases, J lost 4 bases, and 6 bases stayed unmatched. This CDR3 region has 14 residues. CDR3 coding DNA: TGTGCCAGCACCGTTACTAGCGGGAGTTACGAGCAGTACTTC. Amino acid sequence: CASTVTSGSYEQYF.

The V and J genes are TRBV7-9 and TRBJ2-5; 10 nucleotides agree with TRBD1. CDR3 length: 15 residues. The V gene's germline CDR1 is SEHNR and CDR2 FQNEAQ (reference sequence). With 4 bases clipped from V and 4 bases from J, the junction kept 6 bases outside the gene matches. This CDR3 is CASSSLDRGRETQYF. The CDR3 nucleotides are TGTGCCAGCAGCTCCCTTGACAGGGGGCGAGAGACCCAGTACTTC.

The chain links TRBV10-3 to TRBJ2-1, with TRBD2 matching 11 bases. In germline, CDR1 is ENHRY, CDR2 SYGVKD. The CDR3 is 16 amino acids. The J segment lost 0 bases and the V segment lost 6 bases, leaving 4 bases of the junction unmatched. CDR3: CAIRAGTSGSYNEQFF. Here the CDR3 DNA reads TGTGCCATCAGGGCCGGGACTAGCGGCTCCTACAATGAGCAGTTCTTC.

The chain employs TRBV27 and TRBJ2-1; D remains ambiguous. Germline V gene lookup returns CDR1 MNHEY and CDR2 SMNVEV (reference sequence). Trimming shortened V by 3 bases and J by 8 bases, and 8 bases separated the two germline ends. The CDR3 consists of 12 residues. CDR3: CASSFRPDEQFF. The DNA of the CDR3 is TGTGCCAGCAGTTTCAGGCCCGATGAGCAGTTCTTC.

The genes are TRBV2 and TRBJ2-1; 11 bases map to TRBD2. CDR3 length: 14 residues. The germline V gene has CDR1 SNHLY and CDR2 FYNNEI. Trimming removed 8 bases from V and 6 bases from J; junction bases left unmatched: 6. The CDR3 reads CASYSGRALNEQFF. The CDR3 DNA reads TGTGCCAGCTATAGCGGGAGGGCCCTCAATGAGCAGTTCTTC. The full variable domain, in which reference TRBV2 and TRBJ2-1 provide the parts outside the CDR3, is EPEVTQTPSHQVTQMGQEVILRCVPISNHLYFYWYRQILGQKVEFLVSFYNNEISEKSEIFDDQFSVERPDGSNFTLKIRSTKLEDSAMYFCASYSGRALNEQFFGPGTRLTVL.

The CDR3 here is CSVEDAHRGSYEQYF. DNA of the CDR3: TGCAGCGTTGAAGATGCCCACAGGGGGTCCTACGAGCAGTACTTC. The V and J genes are TRBV29-1 and TRBJ2-7; 8 bases are a match to TRBD1. CDR1 SQVTM and CDR2 ANQGSEA come from the germline V gene. Trimming cost V 0 bases and J 1 base; bases outside gene matches: 5. The CDR3 is 15 residues long.

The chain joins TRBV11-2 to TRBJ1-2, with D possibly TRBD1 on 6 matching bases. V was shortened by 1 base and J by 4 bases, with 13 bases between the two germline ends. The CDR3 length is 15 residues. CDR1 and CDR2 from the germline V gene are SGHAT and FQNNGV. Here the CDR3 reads CASSLGGGSGYGYTF. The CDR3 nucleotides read TGTGCCAGCAGCTTAGGAGGGGGGTCCGGCTATGGCTACACCTTC.

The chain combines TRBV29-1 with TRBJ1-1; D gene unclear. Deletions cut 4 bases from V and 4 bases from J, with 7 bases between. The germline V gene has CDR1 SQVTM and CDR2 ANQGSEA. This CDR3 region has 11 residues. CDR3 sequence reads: CSVVVGTEAFF. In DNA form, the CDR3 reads TGCAGCGTTGTAGTGGGCACTGAAGCTTTCTTT.

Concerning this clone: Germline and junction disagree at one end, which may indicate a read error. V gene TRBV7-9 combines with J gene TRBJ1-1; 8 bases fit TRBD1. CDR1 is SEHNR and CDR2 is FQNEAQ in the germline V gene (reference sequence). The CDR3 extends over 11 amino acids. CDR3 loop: CASSLGQAGLF. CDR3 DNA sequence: TGTGCCAGCAGCCTGGGACAGGCGGGTCTCTTT.

The CDR3 region is CASSLGPWDEQFF. CDR3 in DNA: TGTGCCAGCAGTTTAGGACCGTGGGATGAGCAGTTCTTC. The chain carries TRBV27 and TRBJ2-1; D remains unclear. The CDR3 spans 13 residues. V lost 2 bases and J 8 bases, leaving 10 bases between the germline ends. Germline V gene sequence: CDR1 MNHEY, CDR2 SMNVEV (reference sequence).

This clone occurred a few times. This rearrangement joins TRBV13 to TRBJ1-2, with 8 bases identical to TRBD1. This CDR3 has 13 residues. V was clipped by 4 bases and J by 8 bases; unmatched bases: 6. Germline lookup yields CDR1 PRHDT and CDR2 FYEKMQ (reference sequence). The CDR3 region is CASSSAGQAGYTF. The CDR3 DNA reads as TGTGCCAGCAGCTCGGCGGGACAGGCCGGCTACACCTTC.

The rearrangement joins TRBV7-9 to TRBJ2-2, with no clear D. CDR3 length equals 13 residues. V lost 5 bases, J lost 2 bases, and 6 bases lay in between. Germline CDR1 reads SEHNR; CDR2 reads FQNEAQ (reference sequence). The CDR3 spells CASSGPNTGELFF. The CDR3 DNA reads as TGTGCCAGCAGCGGACCTAACACCGGGGAGCTGTTTTTT.

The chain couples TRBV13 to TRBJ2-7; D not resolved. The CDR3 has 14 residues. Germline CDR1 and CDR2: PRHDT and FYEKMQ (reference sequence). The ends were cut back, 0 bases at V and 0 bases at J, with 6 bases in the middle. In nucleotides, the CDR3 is TGTGCCAGCAGCTTAGGGCGGAGCTCCTACGAGCAGTACTTC. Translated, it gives CASSLGRSSYEQYF.

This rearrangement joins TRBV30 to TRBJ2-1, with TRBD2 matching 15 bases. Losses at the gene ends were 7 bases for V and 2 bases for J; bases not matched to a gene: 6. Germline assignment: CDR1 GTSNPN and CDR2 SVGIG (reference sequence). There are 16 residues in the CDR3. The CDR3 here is CAFGLAGGVTYNEQFF. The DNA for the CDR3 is TGTGCCTTTGGACTAGCGGGAGGGGTTACCTACAATGAGCAGTTCTTC.

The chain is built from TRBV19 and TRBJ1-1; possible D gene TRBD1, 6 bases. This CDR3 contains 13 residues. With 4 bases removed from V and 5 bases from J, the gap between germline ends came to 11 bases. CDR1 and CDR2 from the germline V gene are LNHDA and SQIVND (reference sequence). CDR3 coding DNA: TGTGCCAGTAGTAAGGGGGGTTGGACTGAAGCTTTCTTT. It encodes CASSKGGWTEAFF.

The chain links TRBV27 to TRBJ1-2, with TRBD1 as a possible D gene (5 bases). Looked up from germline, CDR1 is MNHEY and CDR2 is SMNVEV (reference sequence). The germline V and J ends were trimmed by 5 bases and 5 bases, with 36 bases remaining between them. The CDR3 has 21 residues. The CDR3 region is CASSPALGSTELTWGSYGYTF. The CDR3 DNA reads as TGTGCCAGCAGTCCCGCCCTGGGGTCGACAGAACTTACATGGGGAAGTTATGGCTACACCTTC.